This TCR beta chain was identified during a study of T cell repertoires in cytomegalovirus infection. Study information: In public TCR beta signatures, there were indications of both CMV infection and matching HLA type.

MiXCR was run by TCRdb on the reads, yielding one entry per CDR3 protein. The table includes 560,000 or so distinct CDR3 sequences, 16% detected once. The V gene's germline CDR1 is MNHNY and CDR2 SVGAGI (reference sequence). J lost 4 bases, V lost 1 base, and 8 bases had no gene match. This CDR3 has 16 residues. Sequencing was carried out using CD8+ T cells from PBMCs. The TCR comes from a human donor in good health (CMV status not recorded). Some clones in this sample may be carry-over from other donors' samples. The chain couples TRBV6-6 to TRBJ2-3, with 7 bases identical to TRBD2. CDR3 nucleotide sequence: TGTGCCAGCAGTTACTGGGGCGGGGAGGGGTCAGATACGCAGTATTTT. Its protein product is CASSYWGGEGSDTQYF.